This T cell receptor beta chain was sequenced in a study of T cell clonotyping in hematopoietic cell transplantation. The study, taken as a whole, reports: Without cell sorting, CD4 versus CD8 contributions remain unresolved. Few recipient clonotypes overlapped donors; over 95% were de novo at given depth.

The CDR3 is 14 amino acids. With 4 bases removed from V and 5 bases from J, the gap between germline ends came to 12 bases. The germline V gene encodes CDR1 SGHDN and CDR2 FVKESK. This table comes from immunoSEQ multiplex PCR, and its TCRdb copy is limited to in-frame clones, with some not included. This table has over 2,000 clones, approximately 80% appearing once. About this clone itself: Antigen: not known.

This sequence joins TRBV14 and TRBJ2-1; perhaps TRBD2 as D (5 bases). This TCR came from a male patient aged 55 to 70 who had an allogeneic stem cell transplant, so T cells may come from the graft donor. Some clones in this sample may be carry-over from other donors' samples. Sequencing used peripheral blood mononuclear cells, obtained 180 days after allogeneic stem cell transplant. CDR3 in amino acids: CASSRTRSDNEQFF. The CDR3 DNA reads TGTGCCAGCAGCCGAACCCGTAGCGACAATGAGCAGTTCTTC.